This TCR beta chain comes out of a study of blood T cell repertoires in COVID-19. Profiled with immunoSEQ multiplex PCR; TCRdb holds only in-frame clones, not every one. Of some 150,000 clones in the sample, under 85% were seen once. V was trimmed by 5 bases and J by 4 bases, leaving 20 bases between them. In germline, CDR1 is MNHEY, CDR2 SMNVEV (reference sequence). The CDR3 extends over 16 amino acids. This sequence originates from a woman older than 75 in a cohort sampled during active or convalescent COVID-19. The sequenced sample consisted of peripheral blood. This chain joins TRBV27 and TRBJ2-5; tentatively, D is TRBD2 (5 bases). CDR3 in amino acids: CASSLGPGWSTETQYF. CDR3 nucleotides: TGTGCCAGCAGTCTAGGTCCGGGGTGGTCGACAGAGACCCAGTACTTC.